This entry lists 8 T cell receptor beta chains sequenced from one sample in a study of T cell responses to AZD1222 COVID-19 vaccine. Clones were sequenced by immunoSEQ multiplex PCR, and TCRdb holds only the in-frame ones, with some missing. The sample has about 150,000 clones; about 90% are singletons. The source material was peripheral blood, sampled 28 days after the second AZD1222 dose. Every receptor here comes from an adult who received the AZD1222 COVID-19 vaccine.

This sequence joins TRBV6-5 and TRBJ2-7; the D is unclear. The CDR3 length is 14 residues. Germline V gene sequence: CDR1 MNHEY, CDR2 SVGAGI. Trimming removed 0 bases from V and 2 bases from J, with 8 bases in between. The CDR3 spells CASSYSGNPYEQYF. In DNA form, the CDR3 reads TGTGCCAGCAGTTACTCGGGAAACCCCTACGAGCAGTACTTC.

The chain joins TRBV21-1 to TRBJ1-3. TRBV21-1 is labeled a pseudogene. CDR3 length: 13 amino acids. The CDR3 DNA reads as TGTGCCAGCAGCAAAGCGGAAGGAAACACCATATATTTT. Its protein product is CASSKAEGNTIYF.

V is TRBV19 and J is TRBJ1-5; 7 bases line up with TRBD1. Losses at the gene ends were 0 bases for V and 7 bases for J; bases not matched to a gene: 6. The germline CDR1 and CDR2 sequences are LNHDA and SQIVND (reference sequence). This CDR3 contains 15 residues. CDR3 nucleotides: TGTGCCAGTAGTATAGATCCGCCAGGGGGACAGCCCCAGCATTTT. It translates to CASSIDPPGGQPQHF.

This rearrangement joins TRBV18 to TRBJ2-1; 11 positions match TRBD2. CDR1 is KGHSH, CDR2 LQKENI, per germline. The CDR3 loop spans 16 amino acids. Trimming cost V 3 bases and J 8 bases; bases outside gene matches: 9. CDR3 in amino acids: CASSPGLAAVSHEQFF. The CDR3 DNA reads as TGTGCCAGCTCACCGGGACTAGCGGCCGTGTCCCATGAGCAGTTCTTC.

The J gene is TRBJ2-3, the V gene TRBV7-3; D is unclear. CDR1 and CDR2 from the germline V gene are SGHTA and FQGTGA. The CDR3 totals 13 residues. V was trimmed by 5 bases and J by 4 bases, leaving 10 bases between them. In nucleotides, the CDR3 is TGTGCCAGCAGCCCCATCCCGGCAGATACGCAGTATTTT. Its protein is CASSPIPADTQYF.

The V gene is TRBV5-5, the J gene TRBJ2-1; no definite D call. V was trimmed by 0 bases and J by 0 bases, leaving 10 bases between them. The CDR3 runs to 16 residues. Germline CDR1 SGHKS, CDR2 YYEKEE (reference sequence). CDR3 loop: CASSLGHTSSYNEQFF. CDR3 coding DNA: TGTGCCAGCAGCTTGGGGCACACCAGCTCCTACAATGAGCAGTTCTTC.

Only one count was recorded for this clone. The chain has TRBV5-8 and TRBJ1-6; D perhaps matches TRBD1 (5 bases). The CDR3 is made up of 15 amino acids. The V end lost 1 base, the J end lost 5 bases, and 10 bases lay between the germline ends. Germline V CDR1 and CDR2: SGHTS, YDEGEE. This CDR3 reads CASSLRQGHNSPLHF. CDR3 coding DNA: TGTGCCAGCAGCTTGCGTCAGGGACATAATTCACCCCTCCACTTT.

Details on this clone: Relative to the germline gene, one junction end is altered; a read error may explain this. The CDR3 region is CAWRTGSKEKLFF. CDR3 bases: TGTGCCTGGCGGACAGGGTCTAAGGAAAAACTGTTTTTT. The chain combines TRBV30 with TRBJ1-4; 8 bases fit TRBD1. In germline, CDR1 is GTSNPN, CDR2 SVGIG (reference sequence). The CDR3 runs 13 residues.